This T cell receptor beta chain was sequenced in a study of blood T cell repertoires in COVID-19. Sequencing was performed with immunoSEQ multiplex PCR; in TCRdb, only in-frame clones are kept and a portion is missing. This sample carries more than 95,000 clones, 90% of them seen once, and the ten largest clones take 1.5% to 2%. This clonotype was sampled from a man aged 55 to 70 with acute or convalescent COVID-19. Material: peripheral blood.

The CDR3 sequence: CAWSMSGGRVDTIYF. The CDR3 nucleotides read TGTGCCTGGAGTATGTCAGGGGGAAGAGTGGACACCATATATTTT. The chain uses TRBV30 and TRBJ1-3; 7 nucleotides match TRBD1. CDR3 length: 15 residues. Germline assignment: CDR1 GTSNPN and CDR2 SVGIG (reference sequence). The J segment lost 8 bases and the V segment lost 2 bases, leaving 12 bases of the junction unmatched. The complete variable domain, with remaining parts taken from reference TRBV30 and TRBJ1-3, reads SQTIHQWPATLVQPVGSPLSLECTVEGTSNPNLYWYRQAAGRGLQLLFYSVGIGQISSEVPQNLSASRPQDRQFILSSKKLLLSDSGFYLCAWSMSGGRVDTIYFGEGSWLTVV.